This TCR beta chain was obtained from a study of human T cells and chemical hapten exposure. Study overall: TCR yields per sample varied mostly from small pooled library volume differences. The study, taken as a whole, reports: TCRs exceeding 1 in 1000 frequency stayed unchanged with DPC sensitization.

Someone pulled total RNA out of unfractionated whole blood. The study used a library that attached unique molecular identifiers to individual cDNA molecules. Original processing methods: Sample TCR totals centred on a median of around 93,000, ranging 23,224 to 690,600. TCRdb re-called the 5' RACE reads through MiXCR, storing one row per CDR3 protein. TCRdb, rather than the study authors, made the V and J calls. This sample has 65,000 to 95,000 distinct CDR3 sequences, with approximately 7.7% found just once. Germline V gives CDR1 SGHTA, CDR2 FQGNSA. Trimming took 5 bases from V and 5 from J, leaving 5 bases between them. The CDR3 length is 11 residues. At least ten counts were recorded for this clonotype. Its target is not known.

This TCR was recovered from a male donor in good health. This chain joins TRBV7-2 and TRBJ2-3; D ambiguous. CDR3 nucleotides: TGTGCCAGCAGCCTGTTAGATACGCAGTATTTT. This codes for CASSLLDTQYF.